The 22 T cell receptor beta chains listed next were all sequenced from one sample in a study of T-cell memory formation after mild COVID-19 (dated by TCRdb to about 2021). The receptor library was made with 5' RACE. Sequencer: Illumina NovaSeq 6000. The raw public data were reprocessed by TCRdb itself: fastp quality trimming at Q25, MiXCR clonotype calling, in-frame beta chains only. Here each entry gathers all rows of one CDR3 protein and keeps the most common genes and DNA. A total of about 150,000 distinct CDR3 sequences appear in this sample, almost 25% of them only once. The ten largest clonotypes hold approximately 24% of the sample. Source material: PBMCs or a T cell subset sorted from them (not recorded which). These receptors were obtained from an adult woman who had mild COVID-19 (a few samples of this study predate the infection). The sample titles of this study are shuffled in the database, so cell type and time point are left out; the donor was told from shared clones.

This clonotype has only a few counts. This sequence joins TRBV7-2 and TRBJ2-5; tentative D call: TRBD1 (6 bases). The CDR3 loop spans 15 amino acids. Germline V gene data show CDR1 as SGHTA and CDR2 as FQGNSA. V was trimmed by 0 bases and J by 5 bases, leaving 13 bases between them. Here the CDR3 DNA reads TGTGCCAGCAGCTTAGCACAGGGTGTTCTGGAGACCCAGTACTTC. Translation: CASSLAQGVLETQYF.

A few counts support this clonotype. The chain carries TRBV4-1 and TRBJ2-7, with TRBD1 identical over 7 bases. Germline V gives CDR1 MGHRA, CDR2 YSYEKL. The trim removed 0 bases at V and 3 bases at J, leaving 8 bases unmatched. The CDR3 runs to 16 residues. As DNA, the CDR3 is TGCGCCAGCAGCCAAGATATTCCTGGGACAGTCTACGAGCAGTACTTC. Translation: CASSQDIPGTVYEQYF.

This clonotype was found many times. The V call is TRBV2, the J call TRBJ2-7, with 8 bases identical to TRBD2. Germline assignment: CDR1 SNHLY and CDR2 FYNNEI. J lost 2 bases, V lost 0 bases, and 3 bases had no gene match. The CDR3 spans 15 residues. CDR3 bases: TGTGCCAGCAGTGAAGCACGAGCGGGGGCCTACGAGCAGTACTTC. Its protein product is CASSEARAGAYEQYF.

In its sample, this clonotype was seen once. The J gene is TRBJ1-5, the V gene TRBV6-6; D is uncertain. Trimming removed 8 bases from V and 0 bases from J, with 8 bases in between. CDR1 and CDR2 from the germline V gene are MNHNY and SVGAGI (reference sequence). CDR3 length: 13 residues. The CDR3 protein is CASGLYSNQPQHF. The CDR3 coding sequence is TGTGCCAGCGGGCTTTATAGCAATCAGCCCCAGCATTTT.

The chain recombines TRBV5-6 with TRBJ2-7; 9 bases match TRBD2. Germline V gene sequence: CDR1 SGHDT, CDR2 YYEEEE. The CDR3 runs 15 residues. Trimming took 4 bases from V and 1 from J; bases not matched to a gene: 6. The CDR3 sequence: CASSGLLAGSYEQYF. As DNA, the CDR3 is TGTGCCAGCAGCGGGTTGCTAGCGGGATCCTACGAGCAGTACTTC.

The CDR3 is CASTAAGEETQYF. The DNA for the CDR3 is TGTGCCTCCACGGCGGCAGGGGAAGAGACCCAGTACTTC. This rearrangement joins TRBV24-1 to TRBJ2-5, with D possibly matching TRBD1 (6 bases). Germline CDR1 is KGHDR and CDR2 is SFDVKD. Trimming took 12 bases from V and 3 from J, leaving 16 bases between them. The CDR3 extends over 13 amino acids.

V gene TRBV12-3 or TRBV12-4 combines with J gene TRBJ2-7; D tentatively fits TRBD1 or TRBD2 (6 bases each). The length of the CDR3 is 15 residues. Trimming left V 3 bases short and J 2 bases short, with 14 bases between. Here the CDR3 reads CASSLGGGITYEQYF. The CDR3 DNA reads as TGTGCCAGCAGTTTGGGGGGCGGAATAACCTACGAGCAGTACTTC.

The chain uses TRBV3-1 and TRBJ2-5; 12 positions match TRBD2. The J segment lost 1 base and the V segment lost 4 bases, leaving 4 bases of the junction unmatched. Germline loops: CDR1 LGHDT, CDR2 YNNKEL (reference sequence). The CDR3 loop spans 16 amino acids. CDR3 sequence reads: CASSLTSGRTQETQYF. The CDR3 nucleotides are TGTGCCAGCAGCCTTACTAGCGGGAGGACCCAAGAGACCCAGTACTTC.

This clonotype was observed a few times. J is TRBJ2-5 and V is TRBV7-7; the D gene is possibly TRBD2 (5 bases). The germline V and J ends were trimmed by 2 bases and 5 bases, with 18 bases remaining between them. The germline gives CDR1 SSHAT, CDR2 FNYEAQ (reference sequence). The CDR3 spans 16 residues. The CDR3 region is CASSLKGLGFGETQYF. The CDR3, as DNA: TGTGCCAGCAGCTTAAAAGGACTTGGGTTCGGGGAGACCCAGTACTTC.

This clonotype occurred a few times. V gene TRBV4-1 combines with J gene TRBJ2-3; no definite D call. V lost 4 bases to trimming and J lost 7 bases, with 9 bases between them. Per germline, CDR1 MGHRA and CDR2 YSYEKL. This CDR3 is built from 12 residues. In DNA, the CDR3 is TGCGCCAGCAGCCCTAGTGGAAATACGCAGTATTTT. This translates into CASSPSGNTQYF.

This clonotype was seen only a few times. The chain couples TRBV29-1 to TRBJ2-7; tentative D call: TRBD1 (5 bases). The CDR3 loop spans 13 amino acids. Looked up from germline, CDR1 is SQVTM and CDR2 is ANQGSEA. The V and J ends lost 2 bases and 3 bases respectively, with 11 bases between them. CDR3 DNA: TGCAGCGTTGAAAGCAGGGAAGGCTACGAGCAGTACTTC. Amino acids: CSVESREGYEQYF.

This clonotype has a handful of counts. This chain links TRBV15 with TRBJ2-3; D remains unclear. Trimming stripped 1 base from V and 0 bases from J, with 5 bases between. The CDR3 runs to 14 residues. Per germline, CDR1 LNHNV and CDR2 YYDKDF (reference sequence). CDR3 sequence reads: CATSRVTSTDTQYF. The CDR3 nucleotides read TGTGCCACCAGCAGAGTAACCAGCACAGATACGCAGTATTTT.

The chain has TRBV7-3 and TRBJ2-5, with 10 bases lining up with TRBD1. CDR1 SGHTA and CDR2 FQGTGA come from the germline V gene. This CDR3 spans 15 amino acids. The V gene end was trimmed by 6 bases and the J gene end by 5 bases; junction bases not matched to a gene: 9. DNA for the CDR3: TGTGCCAGCAGTATTACCGGGACAGGGGAGGAGACCCAGTACTTC. This translates into CASSITGTGEETQYF.

The chain carries TRBV5-6 and TRBJ2-7; D possibly matches TRBD1 or TRBD2 (5 bases each). Germline CDR1 reads SGHDT; CDR2 reads YYEEEE. The CDR3 totals 15 residues. Trimming removed 3 bases at V and 3 bases at J, with 16 bases between. The CDR3 DNA sequence: TGTGCCAGCAGCTCGCCCAGGGAGATCATCTACGAGCAGTACTTC. Amino acid sequence: CASSSPREIIYEQYF. The whole variable domain, remainder taken from reference TRBV5-6 and TRBJ2-7, is DAGVTQSPTHLIKTRGQQVTLRCSPKSGHDTVSWYQQALGQGPQFIFQYYEEEERQRGNFPDRFSGHQFPNYSSELNVNALLLGDSALYLCASSSPREIIYEQYFGPGTRLTVT.

This clonotype was seen a handful of times. The chain carries TRBV21-1 and TRBJ2-3; TRBD2, the table's D call, lacks a check against the DNA. TRBV21-1 is a listed pseudogene. This CDR3 comprises 17 residues. The CDR3 bases are TGTGCCAGCAGCAATCGTATAGCGGGGAGCGGCACAGATACGCAGTATTTT. Residues: CASSNRIAGSGTDTQYF.

This chain connects TRBV12-3 or TRBV12-4 to TRBJ2-3; TRBD2 matches 10 bases. J was trimmed by 7 bases and V by 2 bases; bases with no gene match: 12. CDR3 length equals 17 residues. The chain's CDR3 is CASSLSGLAGDSYTQYF. The DNA of the CDR3 is TGTGCCAGCAGTTTATCTGGCCTAGCGGGGGACTCCTATACGCAGTATTTT.

This clonotype was observed at least ten times. This sequence joins TRBV7-3 and TRBJ1-2; possible D gene TRBD1, 5 bases. Trimming removed 4 bases at V and 4 bases at J, with 19 bases between. CDR1 SGHTA and CDR2 FQGTGA come from the germline V gene. The CDR3 is 16 residues long. The CDR3 loop is CASSSLGGTRVYGYTF. In DNA, the CDR3 is TGTGCCAGCAGCTCCCTGGGGGGAACGAGAGTCTATGGCTACACCTTC.

This clonotype was found a few times. This sequence joins TRBV5-8 and TRBJ2-7; possible D gene TRBD2, 6 bases. Trimming shortened V by 0 bases and J by 1 base, and 11 bases separated the two germline ends. The CDR3 runs 15 residues. Germline V gene lookup returns CDR1 SGHTS and CDR2 YDEGEE. The CDR3 sequence is CASSLVGGESYEQYF. CDR3 DNA sequence: TGTGCCAGCAGCTTGGTCGGGGGAGAATCCTACGAGCAGTACTTC.

This clonotype appeared a few times. The chain has TRBV7-9 and TRBJ2-7, with 9 bases aligning to TRBD1. The CDR3 is made up of 15 amino acids. With 2 bases clipped from V and 9 bases from J, the junction kept 11 bases outside the gene matches. Germline V lookup: CDR1 SEHNR, CDR2 FQNEAQ (reference sequence). The CDR3, as DNA: TGTGCCAGCAGCTTATTCCCCGGACAGGGGCAAGGGCAGTACTTC. As protein: CASSLFPGQGQGQYF.

This clonotype was counted a few times. This chain joins TRBV7-6 and TRBJ2-7, with TRBD2 matching 8 bases. The CDR3 has 18 residues. V was clipped by 0 bases and J by 4 bases; unmatched bases: 14. In germline, CDR1 is SGHVS, CDR2 FNYEAQ. The CDR3 DNA follows: TGTGCCAGCAGCTTAGCCCCCTCCGGCAGCGGGAGCGTTTACGAGCAGTACTTC. Protein sequence: CASSLAPSGSGSVYEQYF.

This clonotype was recorded at least ten times. The V and J genes are TRBV4-3 and TRBJ2-2, with 8 bases aligning to TRBD2. CDR1 and CDR2 from the germline V gene are LGHNA and YSLEER. CDR3 length: 19 amino acids. Unmatched junction bases numbered 16, after V lost 3 bases and J lost 4 bases. The CDR3 loop is CASSQKRSLSLAVTGELFF. CDR3 sequence (DNA): TGCGCCAGCAGCCAGAAAAGGTCTTTATCACTAGCGGTCACCGGGGAGCTGTTTTTT.

This clonotype was seen many times. The genes are TRBV7-6 and TRBJ2-1; unclear D gene. The CDR3 runs 13 residues. Germline lookup yields CDR1 SGHVS and CDR2 FNYEAQ. V dropped 3 bases and J dropped 10 bases, with 13 bases sitting between them. DNA of the CDR3: TGTGCCAGCAGCTTTACTTTGCCAGGCGAGCAGTTCTTC. Protein: CASSFTLPGEQFF.